This T cell receptor (beta chain) came from a study of blood T cell repertoires in COVID-19. In germline, CDR1 is SGHRS, CDR2 YFSETQ. This CDR3 comprises 13 residues. The V end was cut by 4 bases, the J end by 4 bases, with 11 bases between. Seattle researchers signed up patients amid active infection and tracked them longitudinally. As processed by the authors: Amplification with reference gene primers provided the estimates of nucleated cell counts. Some clones are missing from TCRdb's copy, which holds only in-frame ones; the method was immunoSEQ multiplex PCR. The V and J calls and clone size were taken over from that table, and D and trimming were inferred from the DNA. The sample has fewer than 350,000 clones, about 86% seen once; the top ten hold 10% to 15%.

The chain joins TRBV5-1 to TRBJ1-2; D may be TRBD1 (6 bases). The sample consisted of peripheral blood. The clonotype was recovered from a woman aged 30 to 39 with COVID-19, enrolled during active disease. CDR3 loop: CASSPGGPYGYTF. The CDR3, as DNA: TGCGCCAGCAGCCCGGGGGGGCCCTATGGCTACACCTTC.